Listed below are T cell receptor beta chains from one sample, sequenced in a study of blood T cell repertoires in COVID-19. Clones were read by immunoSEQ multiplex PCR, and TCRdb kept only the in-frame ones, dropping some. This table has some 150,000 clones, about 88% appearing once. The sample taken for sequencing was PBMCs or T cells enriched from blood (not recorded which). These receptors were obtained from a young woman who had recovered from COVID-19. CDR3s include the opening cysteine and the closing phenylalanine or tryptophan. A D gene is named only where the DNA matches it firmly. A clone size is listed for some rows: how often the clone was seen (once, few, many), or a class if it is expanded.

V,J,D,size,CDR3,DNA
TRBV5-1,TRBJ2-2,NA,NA,CASSPPTYTGELFF,TGCGCCAGCAGCCCGCCCACTTACACCGGGGAGCTGTTTTTT
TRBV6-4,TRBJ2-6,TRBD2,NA,CASSAEGLAGSGANVLTF,TGTGCCAGCAGCGCAGAGGGACTAGCGGGATCTGGGGCCAACGTCCTGACTTTC
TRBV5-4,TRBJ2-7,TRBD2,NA,CASSLAGSAYEQYF,TGTGCCAGCAGTCTAGCGGGGTCGGCCTACGAGCAGTACTTC
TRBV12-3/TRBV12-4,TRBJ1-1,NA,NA,CASTLGNTEAFF,TGTGCCAGCACTCTCGGGAACACTGAAGCTTTCTTT
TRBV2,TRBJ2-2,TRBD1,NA,CASLDRGANTGELFF,TGTGCCAGCCTGGACAGGGGTGCGAACACCGGGGAGCTGTTTTTT
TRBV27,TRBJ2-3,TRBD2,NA,CASSLEPGGGNTDTQYF,TGTGCCAGCAGTTTAGAGCCGGGGGGAGGCAACACAGATACGCAGTATTTT
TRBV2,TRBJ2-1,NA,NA,CASSPDSQVPPEQFF,TGTGCCAGCAGCCCGGACAGCCAAGTCCCGCCTGAGCAGTTCTTC
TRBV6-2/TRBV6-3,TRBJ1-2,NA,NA,CASSRQANYGYTF,TGTGCCAGCAGCCGACAGGCGAACTATGGCTACACCTTC
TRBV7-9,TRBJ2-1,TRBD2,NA,CASSLTSGSLNNEQFF,TGTGCCAGCAGCTTGACTAGCGGGAGCCTAAACAATGAGCAGTTCTTC
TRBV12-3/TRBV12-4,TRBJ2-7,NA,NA,CASSLPLYEQYF,TGTGCCAGCAGTTTACCCCTCTACGAGCAGTACTTC
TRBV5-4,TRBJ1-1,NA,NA,CASSAQGRNTEAFF,TGTGCCAGCAGCGCGCAGGGGAGAAACACTGAAGCTTTCTTT
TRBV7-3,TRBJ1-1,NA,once,CASSPRTDGTEAFF,TGTGCCAGCAGCCCCCGGACAGATGGCACTGAAGCTTTCTTT
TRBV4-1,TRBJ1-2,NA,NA,CASSQVGRGRMNGYTF,TGCGCCAGCAGCCAAGTGGGCAGGGGTAGAATGAATGGCTACACCTTC
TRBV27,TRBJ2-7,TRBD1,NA,CASSNTGGSSYEQYF,TGTGCCAGCAGCAATACAGGGGGGAGCTCCTACGAGCAGTACTTC
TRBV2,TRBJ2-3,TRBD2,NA,CASSREVGTDTQYF,TGTGCCAGCAGCCGGGAGGTAGGCACAGATACGCAGTATTTT
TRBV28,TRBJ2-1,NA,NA,CASSLWGPGQFF,TGTGCCAGCAGTTTATGGGGGCCCGGGCAGTTCTTC
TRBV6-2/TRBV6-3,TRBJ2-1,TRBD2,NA,CASSYRQTSHDEQFF,TGTGCCAGCAGTTACCGTCAGACTAGCCACGATGAGCAGTTCTTC
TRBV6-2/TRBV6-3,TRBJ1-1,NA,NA,CASSLMGQAEAFF,TGTGCCAGCAGTCTCATGGGGCAGGCTGAAGCTTTCTTT
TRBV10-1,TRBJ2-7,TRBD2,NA,CASPGLARSYEQYF,TGCGCCAGCCCGGGACTAGCGCGCTCCTACGAGCAGTACTTC
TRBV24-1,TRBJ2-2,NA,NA,CATSDPQGSNTGELFF,TGTGCCACCAGTGACCCCCAGGGCTCGAACACCGGGGAGCTGTTTTTT
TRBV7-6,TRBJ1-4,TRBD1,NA,CASSFHQGAVGEKLFF,TGTGCCAGCAGCTTCCATCAGGGGGCTGTTGGTGAAAAACTGTTTTTT
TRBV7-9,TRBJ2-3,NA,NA,CASSFSPDTQYF,TGTGCCAGCAGCTTTAGCCCAGATACGCAGTATTTT
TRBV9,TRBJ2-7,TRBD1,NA,CASSVGTGDGKQYF,TGTGCCAGCAGCGTAGGGACAGGGGATGGAAAGCAGTACTTC
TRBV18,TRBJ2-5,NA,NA,CASSPQQGETQYF,TGTGCCAGCTCACCCCAACAGGGAGAGACCCAGTACTTC
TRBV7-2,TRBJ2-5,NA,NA,CASSLVAETQYF,TGTGCCAGCAGCTTAGTAGCGGAGACCCAGTACTTC
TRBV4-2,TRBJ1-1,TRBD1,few,CASSQAGDRSLNTEAFF,TGTGCCAGCAGCCAGGCGGGGGACAGGAGTCTGAACACTGAAGCTTTCTTT
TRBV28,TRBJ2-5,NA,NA,CASSLSRGGETQYF,TGTGCCAGCAGCCTCTCGCGAGGAGGAGAGACCCAGTACTTC
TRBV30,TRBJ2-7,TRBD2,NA,CAWSVGGSGAEQYF,TGTGCCTGGAGTGTCGGCGGGAGCGGGGCCGAGCAGTACTTC
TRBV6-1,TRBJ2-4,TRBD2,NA,CASSGGGTLAKNIQYF,TGTGCCAGCAGTGGGGGGGGTACTCTAGCCAAAAACATTCAGTACTTC